The 21 T cell receptor beta chains below were found in one sample sequenced in a study of blood T cell repertoires in COVID-19. Profiled with immunoSEQ multiplex PCR; TCRdb holds only in-frame clones, not every one. The table includes around 170,000 clones, over 80% detected once. Sequencing input: peripheral blood. The receptors were sampled from a man between 65 and 85 years old who had recovered from COVID-19.

The chain has TRBV28 and TRBJ2-7, with 14 bases that match TRBD2. This CDR3 region has 19 residues. The V gene's germline CDR1 is MDHEN and CDR2 SYDVKM. V dropped 6 bases and J dropped 0; count of bases not matched to a gene: 13. The DNA for the CDR3 is TGTGCCAGCAGCCCTATCGGACTAGCGGGAGGCAGTCTCTCCTACGAGCAGTACTTC. Translation gives CASSPIGLAGGSLSYEQYF.

The chain joins TRBV11-1 to TRBJ1-1, with TRBD1 identical over 8 bases. Germline loops: CDR1 SGHAT, CDR2 FQDESV (reference sequence). The V segment lost 5 bases and the J segment 3 bases; nucleotides outside the gene matches: 8. CDR3 length: 15 residues. The CDR3 sequence: CASSPFRGRDTEAFF. CDR3 nucleotide sequence: TGTGCCAGCAGCCCATTCAGGGGGCGGGACACTGAAGCTTTCTTT.

This clone was picked up a small number of times. This sample also contains other DNA sequences that code for the same CDR3. The chain carries TRBV12-5 and TRBJ2-7, with a tentative D call TRBD2 (6 bases). V was shortened by 6 bases and J by 0 bases, with 12 bases between the two germline ends. The CDR3 extends over 14 amino acids. Germline V lookup: CDR1 LGHNT, CDR2 FRNRAP. The DNA of the CDR3 is TGTGCTAGTGGGGTTAGCGGATCCTCCTACGAGCAGTACTTC. It specifies CASGVSGSSYEQYF.

The gene calls are TRBV7-9 and TRBJ2-5; 9 bases are a match to TRBD1. CDR3 length: 15 amino acids. With 3 bases clipped from V and 5 bases from J, the junction kept 7 bases outside the gene matches. Germline CDR1 is SEHNR and CDR2 is FQNEAQ (reference sequence). The CDR3 spells CASSFGTGHRETQYF. CDR3 nucleotide sequence: TGTGCCAGCAGCTTCGGGACAGGGCACAGGGAGACCCAGTACTTC.

The V call is TRBV4-1, the J call TRBJ2-7; TRBD1 might be the D (6 bases). The CDR3 loop spans 15 amino acids. Trimming pared 1 base from V and 1 base from J, leaving 11 bases between. Germline V CDR1 and CDR2: MGHRA, YSYEKL. CDR3 bases: TGCGCCAGCAGCCAAGTTAGCAGGGGTTCCTACGAGCAGTACTTC. Translated, it gives CASSQVSRGSYEQYF.

The V call is TRBV10-1, the J call TRBJ2-4, with D perhaps matching TRBD1 (6 bases). Germline V gene lookup returns CDR1 WNHNN and CDR2 SYGVQD (reference sequence). This CDR3 region has 13 residues. Trimming pared 4 bases from V and 6 bases from J, leaving 10 bases between. The CDR3 is CASSGGQGNIQYF. The CDR3 region has the DNA TGCGCCAGCAGTGGGGGGCAAGGAAACATTCAGTACTTC.

This chain joins TRBV5-1 and TRBJ2-3; TRBD2 matches 11 bases. Germline CDR1 SGHRS, CDR2 YFSETQ. V lost 3 bases to trimming and J lost 6 bases; unmatched junction nucleotides: 9. CDR3 length: 16 residues. CDR3 loop: CASSSAGLAEGDTQYF. In DNA form, the CDR3 reads TGCGCCAGCAGCTCGGCGGGACTAGCGGAGGGGGATACGCAGTATTTT.

This clone was detected only once. This chain uses TRBV7-8 with TRBJ2-7; TRBD2 matches at 7 bases. The CDR3 runs 20 residues. Germline assignment: CDR1 SGHVS and CDR2 FQNEAQ. J gave up 0 bases and V 1 base, and 18 bases lay outside the gene matches. CDR3 protein: CASSLESGSWASGFSYEQYF. The CDR3 DNA reads TGTGCCAGCAGCTTAGAGAGTGGGTCTTGGGCTAGCGGTTTCTCCTACGAGCAGTACTTC.

The rearrangement joins TRBV7-9 to TRBJ2-7; 9 nucleotides align to TRBD2. The CDR3 extends over 15 amino acids. The V gene end was trimmed by 1 base and the J gene end by 3 bases; junction bases not matched to a gene: 4. CDR1 is SEHNR, CDR2 FQNEAQ, per germline (reference sequence). CDR3 loop: CASSLESGRSYEQYF. DNA of the CDR3: TGTGCCAGCAGCTTAGAGAGCGGGAGGAGCTACGAGCAGTACTTC.

The V and J genes are TRBV6-4 and TRBJ2-1; the D gene is possibly TRBD2 (6 bases). This CDR3 has 13 residues. Trimming removed 6 bases from V and 10 bases from J, with 16 bases in between. Germline CDR1 is MRHNA and CDR2 is SNTAGT. CDR3 nucleotides: TGTGCCAGCAGAGGTTCCGCCGCGGGGGAGCAGTTCTTC. Translated, it gives CASRGSAAGEQFF.

V usage is TRBV5-1 and J usage is TRBJ2-7; 7 nucleotides match TRBD1. The CDR3 is made up of 15 amino acids. The germline gives CDR1 SGHRS, CDR2 YFSETQ. V lost 4 bases, J lost 6 bases, and 13 bases stayed unmatched. The CDR3 coding sequence is TGCGCCAGCAGCCGCAAAACGGCACAGGGGAGCGAGCAGTACTTC. Protein sequence: CASSRKTAQGSEQYF.

This sequence joins TRBV7-2 and TRBJ1-4, with TRBD1 as a possible D gene (6 bases). The CDR3 length is 15 residues. CDR1 and CDR2 from the germline V gene are SGHTA and FQGNSA. V lost 6 bases to trimming and J lost 0 bases, with 11 bases between them. The CDR3, as DNA: TGTGCCAGCAGAAGGGGGGGCACAACTAATGAAAAACTGTTTTTT. As protein: CASRRGGTTNEKLFF. Drawing the rest from reference TRBV7-2 and TRBJ1-4, the complete variable domain is GAGVSQSPSNKVTEKGKDVELRCDPISGHTALYWYRQSLGQGLEFLIYFQGNSAPDKSGLPSDRFSAERTGGSVSTLTIQRTQQEDSAVYLCASRRGGTTNEKLFFGSGTQLSVL.

As to this clone: At one end, the junction sequence differs from germline, possibly due to a read error. The rearrangement links TRBV7-7 to TRBJ2-5; TRBD2 might be the D (6 bases). Germline V gives CDR1 SSHAT, CDR2 FNYEAQ (reference sequence). The CDR3 has 15 residues. The CDR3 coding sequence is TGTGCTAGCAGCCTATCTCCGGGGGAGCAAGAGACCCAGTACTTC. This translates into CASSLSPGEQETQYF.

The chain couples TRBV28 to TRBJ1-5; TRBD1 agrees at 11 bases. The CDR3 is 17 residues long. After removal of 6 bases from V and 6 bases from J, the junction contained 13 bases not matched to a gene. Germline lookup yields CDR1 MDHEN and CDR2 SYDVKM. CDR3 DNA: TGTGCCAGCAGGCCCGAGGACAGGGGGCTGCGGTTTCAGCCCCAGCATTTT. Its translation is CASRPEDRGLRFQPQHF. The full variable domain, completed using reference TRBV28 and TRBJ1-5, is DVKVTQSSRYLVKRTGEKVFLECVQDMDHENMFWYRQDPGLGLRLIYFSYDVKMKEKGDIPEGYSVSREKKERFSLILESASTNQTSMYLCASRPEDRGLRFQPQHFGDGTRLSIL.

The rearrangement joins TRBV7-8 to TRBJ2-7; no clear D gene. This CDR3 region has 14 residues. V was trimmed by 0 bases and J by 2 bases, leaving 8 bases between them. CDR1 and CDR2 (germline): SGHVS, FQNEAQ. The CDR3 region has the DNA TGTGCCAGCAGCTTAGCCTCAGGAACCTACGAGCAGTACTTC. Amino acid sequence: CASSLASGTYEQYF.

J is TRBJ2-1 and V is TRBV14; 11 bases agree with TRBD2. This CDR3 has 15 residues. Germline CDR1 is SGHDN and CDR2 is FVKESK. V lost 8 bases, J lost 3 bases, and 6 bases stayed unmatched. The CDR3 loop reads CASSPLAGGYNEQFF. CDR3 DNA sequence: TGTGCCAGCTCCCCCCTAGCGGGAGGCTACAATGAGCAGTTCTTC.

The chain carries TRBV18 and TRBJ1-2, with TRBD1 as a possible D gene (5 bases). CDR1 is KGHSH and CDR2 is LQKENI in the germline V gene. V dropped 6 bases and J dropped 3 bases, with 14 bases sitting between them. CDR3 length: 14 amino acids. CDR3 sequence: CASSWTGGDYGYTF. The CDR3 nucleotides read TGTGCCAGCTCGTGGACGGGGGGGGACTATGGCTACACCTTC.

This clone occurred a few times. The rearrangement uses TRBV24-1 and TRBJ2-1; D is unresolved. V was cut by 4 bases and J by 10 bases, with 10 bases left in between. Germline CDR1 KGHDR, CDR2 SFDVKD. This CDR3 region has 12 residues. The CDR3 region is CATSDFLGEQFF. The CDR3 DNA is TGTGCCACCAGTGACTTTTTGGGCGAGCAGTTCTTC.

The chain recombines TRBV18 with TRBJ2-1; D perhaps matches TRBD1 (5 bases). Germline V gives CDR1 KGHSH, CDR2 LQKENI. This CDR3 region has 13 residues. The germline V and J ends were trimmed by 2 bases and 9 bases, with 11 bases remaining between them. CDR3 DNA sequence: TGTGCCAGCTCACCAGGGGATCAGGGTGAGCAGTTCTTC. This gives the protein CASSPGDQGEQFF.

This chain joins TRBV18 and TRBJ2-1; D may be TRBD1 (6 bases). The CDR3 has 14 residues. Germline values: CDR1 KGHSH, CDR2 LQKENI. The ends were cut back, 3 bases at V and 8 bases at J, with 14 bases in the middle. CDR3 sequence: CASSPRTGSDEQFF. The CDR3 DNA is TGTGCCAGCTCACCTCGTACAGGGAGCGATGAGCAGTTCTTC.

The rearrangement joins TRBV12-3 or TRBV12-4 to TRBJ2-1; tentative D call: TRBD2 (5 bases). The CDR3 is 13 amino acids. V lost 8 bases to trimming and J lost 9 bases, with 17 bases between them. The CDR3 here is CASCLASGGEQFF. Written as DNA, the CDR3 is TGTGCCAGCTGCCTTGCGAGCGGTGGTGAGCAGTTCTTC.